This entry concerns a single T cell receptor beta chain. The primer mix had 60 Vbeta and 13 Jbeta primers. Data came from immunoSEQ multiplex PCR; TCRdb stores just in-frame clones and leaves some out. Here the sample spans tens of thousands of clones, around 10% being singletons. This sample stems from a study of cytomegalovirus exposure and HLA in healthy donors. After removal of 0 bases from V and 13 bases from J, the junction contained 5 bases not matched to a gene. Germline V gives CDR1 MNHNS, CDR2 SASEGT. The CDR3 has 14 amino acids. Material for sequencing was PBMCs. This receptor was identified in a man aged 55 to 70 in good health and CMV-seropositive. The chain joins TRBV6-1 to TRBJ1-6; 8 nucleotides match TRBD1. In DNA, the CDR3 is TGTGCCAGCAGTGAAGCGTCAGGGGGCGGCCCCCTCCACTTT. Encoded protein: CASSEASGGGPLHF.